The 28 T cell receptor beta chains below all came from one sample that was sequenced in a study of regulatory T cells in long-lasting Graves disease. iRepertoire HTBI primers and Arm-PCR of CDR3 regions built TCR beta libraries. TCRdb recomputed calls from the multiplex PCR reads with MiXCR, one row per CDR3 protein. The table records around 400,000 distinct CDR3 sequences, about 14% of them present only once. The time point: newly diagnosed GD, antithyroid drugs for less than 3 months. The authors made the TCR library using RNA they extracted from PBMCs. Sequencing was performed on peripheral blood mononuclear cells (PBMCs), taken at new diagnosis, from a patient treated with antithyroid drugs. These receptor sequences come from a female donor with Graves disease.

A few counts support this clonotype. V and J are TRBV12-3 or TRBV12-4 and TRBJ1-4; possible D gene TRBD1, 5 bases. V was pared by 8 bases and J by 8 bases, with 24 bases between. This CDR3 spans 16 amino acids. This chain's CDR3 is CASGYRQGRVGEKLFF. The CDR3 nucleotides read TGTGCCAGCGGATACAGGCAGGGACGAGTTGGCGAAAAACTGTTTTTT.

In regard to this clonotype: This may be a read error: a much more frequent sequence differs by one nucleotide. The chain has TRBV20-1 and TRBJ2-2, with 8 positions matching TRBD2. This CDR3 has 16 amino acids. After removal of 0 bases from V and 6 bases from J, the junction contained 9 bases not matched to a gene. CDR1 is DFQATT, CDR2 SNEGSKA, per germline (reference sequence). For the CDR3, the DNA is TGCAGTGCTAGAGATTCGGCGGGAGGAAGAGCCGGGGAGCTGTTTTTT. Translated: CSARDSAGGRAGELFF.

This clonotype has at least ten counts. The chain joins TRBV5-6 to TRBJ1-3, with 7 bases fitting TRBD1. CDR1 and CDR2 (germline): SGHDT, YYEEEE. This CDR3 has 15 residues. Trimming removed 6 bases from V and 2 bases from J; junction bases left unmatched: 8. Here the CDR3 reads CASTPRGTAGNTIYF. Here the CDR3 DNA reads TGTGCCAGCACCCCTCGGGGGACAGCTGGAAACACCATATATTTT.

This clonotype was observed a handful of times. A much larger clone sits a single nucleotide away, making a read error possible. The chain combines TRBV15 with TRBJ1-1; D may be TRBD1 (6 bases). Germline CDR1 reads LNHNV; CDR2 reads YYDKDF (reference sequence). The CDR3 is made up of 15 amino acids. CDR3 DNA sequence: TGTGCCACCAGCGTCGGGGGGCAGCCGAACACTGAAGCTCTCTTT. Translating gives CATSVGGQPNTEALF. Together with reference TRBV15 and TRBJ1-1, the CDR3 gives the full variable domain: DAMVIQNPRYQVTQFGKPVTLSCSQTLNHNVMYWYQQKSSQAPKLLFHYYDKDFNNEADTPDNFQSRRPNTSFCFLDIRSPGLGDTAMYLCATSVGGQPNTEALFGQGTRLTVV.

This clonotype was seen repeatedly, ten times or more. With a far larger clone one base away, a read error is the likely cause. The CDR3 loop reads CASSGQGNEQYF. The DNA of the CDR3 is TGTGCCAGCAGTGGACAGGGGAACGAGCAGTACTTC. J is TRBJ2-7 and V is TRBV27, with 9 bases lining up with TRBD1. This CDR3 has 12 amino acids. Losses at the gene ends were 5 bases for V and 5 bases for J; bases not matched to a gene: 1. The germline gives CDR1 MNHEY, CDR2 SMNVEV (reference sequence).

As concerns this clonotype: This could be a read error, since a much larger clone is one nucleotide away. This chain joins TRBV3-1 and TRBJ2-3; D not resolved. The V gene lost 5 bases and the J gene lost 6 bases, with 15 bases spanning the gap. CDR1 is LGHDT, CDR2 YNNKEL, per germline (reference sequence). The CDR3 consists of 14 residues. The CDR3 reads CASSSHTAADTQYF. The CDR3 nucleotides read TGTGCCAGCAGCTCGCATACAGCCGCGGATACGCAGTATTTT.

This clonotype was counted at least ten times. The chain combines TRBV7-6 with TRBJ1-6; a possible D gene is TRBD1 (5 bases). V was clipped by 5 bases and J by 10 bases, with 12 bases between them. This CDR3 is built from 13 residues. Germline V gene sequence: CDR1 SGHVS, CDR2 FNYEAQ. The CDR3 sequence is CASSPRGESPLHF. For the CDR3, the DNA is TGTGCCAGCAGCCCCCGGGGGGAGTCACCCCTCCACTTT.

There are many counts of this clonotype. The rearrangement links TRBV2 to TRBJ1-1; D remains unclear. This CDR3 comprises 13 residues. Germline CDR1 and CDR2: SNHLY and FYNNEI. V was cut by 7 bases and J by 0 bases, with 9 bases left in between. The CDR3 DNA reads TGTGCCAGCATGAACAGCATGAACACTGAAGCTTTCTTT. Its protein is CASMNSMNTEAFF. The variable domain in full, completed from reference TRBV2 and TRBJ1-1, reads EPEVTQTPSHQVTQMGQEVILRCVPISNHLYFYWYRQILGQKVEFLVSFYNNEISEKSEIFDDQFSVERPDGSNFTLKIRSTKLEDSAMYFCASMNSMNTEAFFGQGTRLTVV.

This clonotype was counted at least ten times. The V and J genes are TRBV2 and TRBJ2-3; TRBD2 aligns across 11 bases. There are 16 residues in the CDR3. CDR1 SNHLY and CDR2 FYNNEI come from the germline V gene. V lost 3 bases to trimming and J lost 5 bases; unmatched junction nucleotides: 7. This chain's CDR3 is CASSDGLAGGIDTQYF. CDR3 in DNA: TGTGCCAGCAGTGACGGTCTAGCGGGAGGAATAGATACGCAGTATTTT.

Ten or more counts support this clonotype. The rearrangement uses TRBV10-3 and TRBJ1-3; 8 bases fit TRBD1. The CDR3 contains 16 residues. Per germline, CDR1 ENHRY and CDR2 SYGVKD. The V gene end was trimmed by 3 bases and the J gene end by 2 bases; junction bases not matched to a gene: 6. CDR3: CAISDTRGQAGNTIYF. The CDR3, as DNA: TGTGCCATCAGTGATACCAGGGGGCAGGCTGGAAACACCATATATTTT.

This clonotype was counted ten times or more. V is TRBV15 and J is TRBJ1-2; no firm D call. Trimming took off 0 bases at V and 8 bases at J, with 13 bases between the two ends. The CDR3 runs to 14 residues. Germline-derived CDR1 and CDR2 are LNHNV and YYDKDF (reference sequence). The CDR3, as DNA: TGTGCCACCAGCAGAGATAGGGATGGTATCGGCTACACCTTC. Its protein product is CATSRDRDGIGYTF.

The chain uses TRBV6-9 and TRBJ2-2, with a weak D call TRBD2 (5 bases). The CDR3 length is 16 residues. Germline CDR1 MNHGY, CDR2 SVAAGI. V gave up 4 bases and J gave up 6 bases, with 18 bases separating them. The CDR3: CASSSLGREYPGELFF. The CDR3 DNA sequence: TGTGCCAGCAGTTCCCTCGGAAGGGAGTACCCCGGGGAGCTGTTTTTT.

This clonotype appeared many times. The genes are TRBV7-2 and TRBJ2-2; 7 positions match TRBD2. J lost 6 bases, V lost 0 bases, and 1 base had no gene match. The CDR3 totals 14 residues. CDR1 is SGHTA and CDR2 is FQGNSA in the germline V gene. CDR3 in DNA: TGTGCCAGCAGCTTAGCGGGAGGGCCCGGGGAGCTGTTTTTT. Its translation is CASSLAGGPGELFF.

This clonotype has ten or more counts. The chain carries TRBV2 and TRBJ1-2; 10 bases line up with TRBD1. V dropped 5 bases and J dropped 4; count of bases not matched to a gene: 10. This CDR3 comprises 16 residues. The germline V gene has CDR1 SNHLY and CDR2 FYNNEI. CDR3 amino acids: CASSFDRGLSTYGYTF. The CDR3 DNA reads TGTGCCAGCAGTTTTGACAGGGGGCTATCAACCTATGGCTACACCTTC.

This clonotype was detected many times. The chain joins TRBV6-2 or TRBV6-3 to TRBJ1-5, with a possible D match to TRBD1 (5 bases). Germline V gene lookup returns CDR1 MNHEY and CDR2 SVGEGT. The length of the CDR3 is 14 residues. V lost 8 bases and J lost 0, with 11 bases in between. CDR3 residues: CASPDIFSNQPQHF. The CDR3 DNA follows: TGTGCCAGCCCGGACATTTTTAGCAATCAGCCCCAGCATTTT.

This clonotype showed up many times. The CDR3 sequence: CASNNLFGTAAVRVGYTF. Written as DNA, the CDR3 is TGTGCCAGCAACAATCTGTTCGGGACGGCAGCCGTCCGTGTTGGCTACACCTTC. The V and J genes are TRBV7-8 and TRBJ1-2, with D possibly matching TRBD1 (5 bases). V lost 7 bases and J lost 7, with 31 bases in between. The V gene's germline CDR1 is SGHVS and CDR2 FQNEAQ. The CDR3 sequence is 18 residues long.

This clonotype has at least ten counts. A read error is possible here, since a much larger clone lies one base away. The chain uses TRBV12-3 or TRBV12-4 and TRBJ1-1; 7 bases are a match to TRBD1. The CDR3 has 13 amino acids. V was clipped by 6 bases and J by 3 bases; unmatched bases: 4. The CDR3 loop reads CASRIQGDTEAFF. CDR3 DNA sequence: TGTGCCAGCAGAATTCAGGGGGACACTGAAGCTTTCTTT.

This clonotype was counted many times. The rearrangement uses TRBV2 and TRBJ1-1, with 9 bases identical to TRBD1. The CDR3 is 14 amino acids. V was clipped by 7 bases and J by 6 bases; unmatched bases: 9. Per the germline V gene, CDR1 is SNHLY and CDR2 is FYNNEI. DNA for the CDR3: TGTGCCAGCACTCCGGACAGGGGAATCGCTGAAGCTTTCTTT. It is translated as CASTPDRGIAEAFF.

The chain combines TRBV6-2 or TRBV6-3 with TRBJ1-4, with D perhaps matching TRBD1 (6 bases). The germline gives CDR1 MNHEY, CDR2 SVGEGT. This CDR3 has 13 amino acids. V lost 5 bases, J lost 4 bases, and 8 bases lay in between. The CDR3: CASSEQGNEKLFF. The CDR3 DNA reads TGTGCCAGCAGTGAACAGGGTAATGAAAAACTGTTTTTT.

This clonotype was picked up many times. The chain couples TRBV27 to TRBJ1-1; 7 bases line up with TRBD1. With V trimmed by 5 bases and J by 1 base, 1 base remained unmatched. CDR3 length: 13 residues. CDR1 and CDR2 (germline): MNHEY, SMNVEV (reference sequence). CDR3 bases: TGTGCCAGCAGTCACAGGGGGAACACTGAAGCTTTCTTT. It encodes CASSHRGNTEAFF.

The V gene is TRBV24-1, the J gene TRBJ2-3; a possible D gene is TRBD1 (5 bases). Germline V gives CDR1 KGHDR, CDR2 SFDVKD. V was cut by 4 bases and J by 3 bases, with 10 bases left in between. The CDR3 length is 14 residues. In DNA form, the CDR3 reads TGTGCCACCAGTGACAGGGATGAGACAGATACGCAGTATTTT. It yields the protein CATSDRDETDTQYF.

This clonotype was picked up a small number of times. This chain links TRBV27 with TRBJ2-1; perhaps TRBD2 as D (5 bases). This CDR3 is 16 amino acids long. V was shortened by 7 bases and J by 2 bases, with 18 bases between the two germline ends. Germline V gene sequence: CDR1 MNHEY, CDR2 SMNVEV (reference sequence). DNA of the CDR3: TGTGCCAGCAAAACCGCGGGCGAATCGGCCTACAATGAGCAGTTCTTC. Protein: CASKTAGESAYNEQFF.

This clonotype was seen many times. The rearrangement joins TRBV7-2 to TRBJ1-4, with 10 bases that match TRBD1. Looked up from germline, CDR1 is SGHTA and CDR2 is FQGNSA. V lost 5 bases and J lost 7; bases outside the gene matches: 10. This CDR3 has 16 residues. This chain's CDR3 is CASSVGRDRGIEKLFF. CDR3 DNA: TGTGCCAGCAGCGTGGGACGGGACAGGGGAATTGAAAAACTGTTTTTT.

The V gene is TRBV30, the J gene TRBJ2-7, with D perhaps matching TRBD1 or TRBD2 (6 bases each). Between the trimmed V and J ends, which lost 4 bases and 2 bases, there was a span of 9 bases. Germline V gene data show CDR1 as GTSNPN and CDR2 as SVGIG (reference sequence). This CDR3 is built from 12 residues. This chain's CDR3 is CAWIGGPYEQYF. In DNA form, the CDR3 reads TGTGCCTGGATTGGGGGGCCCTACGAGCAGTACTTC.

This clonotype came up many times. A read error may account for a junction end that differs from germline. This sequence joins TRBV6-1 and TRBJ1-3, with D maybe TRBD1 (6 bases). Germline lookup yields CDR1 MNHNS and CDR2 SASEGT. The CDR3 has 13 amino acids. The CDR3 is CASSGQFGDTIYF. The CDR3 nucleotides read TGTGCCAGCAGCGGACAGTTTGGAGACACCATATATTTT.

A few counts support this clonotype. The V gene is TRBV7-9, the J gene TRBJ1-1; D may be TRBD1 (5 bases). Trimming removed 0 bases from V and 8 bases from J, with 16 bases in between. The V gene's germline CDR1 is SEHNR and CDR2 FQNEAQ (reference sequence). CDR3 length equals 15 residues. The CDR3 nucleotides are TGTGCCAGCAGCTTAGCGGGGGTCGTCTCCCAAGAAGCTTTCTTT. Translation: CASSLAGVVSQEAFF.

This clonotype was found a few times. Relative to the germline gene, one junction end is altered; a read error may explain this. The V gene is TRBV18, the J gene TRBJ1-6; 7 bases are shared with TRBD1. Germline V gene sequence: CDR1 KGHSH, CDR2 LQKENI. The CDR3 is 13 amino acids. The CDR3 nucleotides are TGTGCCAGCTCACTCGGGATGTGGACAGGCGCCCTCTTT. This encodes CASSLGMWTGALF.

This clonotype occurred many times. This chain joins TRBV5-1 and TRBJ1-6; TRBD1 is a possible D gene (5 bases). Germline V CDR1 and CDR2: SGHRS, YFSETQ. Trimming stripped 4 bases from V and 7 bases from J, with 12 bases between. CDR3 size: 14 residues. CDR3 residues: CASSLGRTNSPLHF. The CDR3 DNA follows: TGCGCCAGCAGCCTGGGACGGACAAATTCACCCCTCCACTTT.